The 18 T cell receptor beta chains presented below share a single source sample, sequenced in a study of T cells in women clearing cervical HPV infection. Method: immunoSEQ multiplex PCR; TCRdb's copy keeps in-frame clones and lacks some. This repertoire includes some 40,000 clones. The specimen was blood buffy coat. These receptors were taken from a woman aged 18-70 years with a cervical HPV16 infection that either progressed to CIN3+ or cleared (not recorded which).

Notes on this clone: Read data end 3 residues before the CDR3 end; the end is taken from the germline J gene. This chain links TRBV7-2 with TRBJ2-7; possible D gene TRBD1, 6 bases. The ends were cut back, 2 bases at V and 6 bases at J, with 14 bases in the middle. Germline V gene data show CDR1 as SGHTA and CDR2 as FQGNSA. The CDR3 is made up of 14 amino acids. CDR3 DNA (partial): TGTGCCAGCAGCTTAAGTACAGGGTTGAGCGAG. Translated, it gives CASSLSTGLSE. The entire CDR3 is CASSLSTGLSEQYF. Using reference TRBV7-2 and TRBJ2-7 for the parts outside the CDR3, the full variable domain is GAGVSQSPSNKVTEKGKDVELRCDPISGHTALYWYRQSLGQGLEFLIYFQGNSAPDKSGLPSDRFSAERTGGSVSTLTIQRTQQEDSAVYLCASSLSTGLSEQYFGPGTRLTVT.

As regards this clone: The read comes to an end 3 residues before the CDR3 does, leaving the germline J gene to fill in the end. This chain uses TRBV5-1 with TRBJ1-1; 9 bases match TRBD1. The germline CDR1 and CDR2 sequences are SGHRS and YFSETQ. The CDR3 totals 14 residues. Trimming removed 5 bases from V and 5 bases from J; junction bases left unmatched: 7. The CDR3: CASRGDRVATEAFF. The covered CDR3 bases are TGCGCCAGCAGGGGGGACAGGGTGGCGACTGAA.

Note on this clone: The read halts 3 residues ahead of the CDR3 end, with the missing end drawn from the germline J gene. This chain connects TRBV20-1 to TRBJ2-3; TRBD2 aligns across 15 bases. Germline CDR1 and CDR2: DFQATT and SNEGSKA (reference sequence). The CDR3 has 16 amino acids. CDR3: CSARSGTSGGQETQYF. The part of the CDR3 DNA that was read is TGCAGTGCTAGATCAGGGACTAGCGGGGGGCAGGAGACG.

The CDR3 spells CASSAGVGGETQYF. The CDR3 DNA, read in part, is TGTGCCAGCAGTGCAGGGGTCGGTGGCGAGACC. The V and J genes are TRBV6-1 and TRBJ2-5; weak D call: TRBD1 (6 bases). Read sequence stops 3 residues before the CDR3 end, and the germline J gene provides the missing end. Germline CDR1 is MNHNS and CDR2 is SASEGT. The length of the CDR3 is 14 residues. V dropped 4 bases and J dropped 5 bases, with 14 bases sitting between them.

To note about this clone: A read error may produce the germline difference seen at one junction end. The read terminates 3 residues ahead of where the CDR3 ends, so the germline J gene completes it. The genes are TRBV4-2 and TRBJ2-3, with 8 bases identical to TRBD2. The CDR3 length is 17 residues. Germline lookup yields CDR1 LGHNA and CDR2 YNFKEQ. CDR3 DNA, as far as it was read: TGCGCCAGCAGCCAAGATCAGCTCGGACTAGCTACAGATACG. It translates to CASSQDQLGLATDT. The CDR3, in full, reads CASSQDQLGLATDTQYF.

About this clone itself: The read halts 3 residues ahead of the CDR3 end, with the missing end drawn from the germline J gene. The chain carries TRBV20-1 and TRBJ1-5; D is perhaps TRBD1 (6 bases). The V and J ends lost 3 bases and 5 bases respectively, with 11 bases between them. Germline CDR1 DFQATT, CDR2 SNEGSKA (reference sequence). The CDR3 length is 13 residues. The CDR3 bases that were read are TGCAGTGCTAGCGACAGGCGTCATCAGCCC. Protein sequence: CSASDRRHQP. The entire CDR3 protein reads CSASDRRHQPQHF.

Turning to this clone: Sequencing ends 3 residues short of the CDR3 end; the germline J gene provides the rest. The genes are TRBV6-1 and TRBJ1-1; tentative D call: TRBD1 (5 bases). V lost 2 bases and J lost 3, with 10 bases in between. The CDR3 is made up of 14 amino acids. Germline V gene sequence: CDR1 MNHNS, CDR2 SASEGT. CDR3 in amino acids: CASSEQGVYTEAFF. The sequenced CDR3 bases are TGTGCCAGCAGTGAACAGGGAGTGTACACTGAA.

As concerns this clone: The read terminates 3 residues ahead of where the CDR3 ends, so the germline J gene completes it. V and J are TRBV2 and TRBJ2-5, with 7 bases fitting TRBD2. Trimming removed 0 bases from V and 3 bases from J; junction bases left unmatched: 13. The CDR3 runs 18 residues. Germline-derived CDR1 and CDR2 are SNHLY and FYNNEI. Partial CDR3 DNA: TGTGCCAGCAGTGAAGCGCTTAGGGGCGGGGGTAAAGAAGAGACC. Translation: CASSEALRGGGKEET. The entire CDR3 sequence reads CASSEALRGGGKEETQYF.

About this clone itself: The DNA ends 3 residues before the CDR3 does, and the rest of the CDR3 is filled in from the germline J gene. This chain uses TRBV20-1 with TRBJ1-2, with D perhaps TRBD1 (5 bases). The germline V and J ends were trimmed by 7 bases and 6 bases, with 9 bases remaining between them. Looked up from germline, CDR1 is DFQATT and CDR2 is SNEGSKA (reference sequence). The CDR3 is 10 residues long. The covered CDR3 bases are TGCAGTGGGGGCAGGGATGGC. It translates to CSGGRDG. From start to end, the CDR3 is CSGGRDGYTF.

The CDR3 region is CASLGQANQPQHF. The DNA read from the CDR3 is TGTGCCAGTCTTGGGCAGGCCAATCAGCCC. This sequence joins TRBV19 and TRBJ1-5; D gene unclear. Sequencing ends 3 residues short of the CDR3 end; the germline J gene provides the rest. The CDR3 runs to 13 residues. Trimming shortened V by 8 bases and J by 3 bases, and 11 bases separated the two germline ends. The germline V gene encodes CDR1 LNHDA and CDR2 SQIVND (reference sequence). Full variable domain (outside the CDR3, taken from reference TRBV19 and TRBJ1-5): DGGITQSPKYLFRKEGQNVTLSCEQNLNHDAMYWYRQDPGQGLRLIYYSQIVNDFQKGDIAEGYSVSREKKESFPLTVTSAQKNPTAFYLCASLGQANQPQHFGDGTRLSIL.

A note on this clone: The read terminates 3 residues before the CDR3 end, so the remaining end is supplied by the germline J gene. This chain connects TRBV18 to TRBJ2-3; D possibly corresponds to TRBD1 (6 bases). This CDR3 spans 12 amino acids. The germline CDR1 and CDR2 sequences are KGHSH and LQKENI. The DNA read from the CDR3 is TGTGCCAGCTCACAGGGGGTAGAGACG. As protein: CASSQGVET. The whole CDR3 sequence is CASSQGVETQYF.

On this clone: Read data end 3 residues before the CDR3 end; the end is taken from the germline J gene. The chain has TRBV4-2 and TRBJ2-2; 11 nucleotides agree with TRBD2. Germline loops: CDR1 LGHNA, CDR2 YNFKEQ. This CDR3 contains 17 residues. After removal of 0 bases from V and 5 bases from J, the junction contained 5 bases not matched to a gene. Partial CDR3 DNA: TGTGCCAGCAGCCAAGAAAAACTAGCGGGAGTTACCGGGGAG. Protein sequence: CASSQEKLAGVTGE. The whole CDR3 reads CASSQEKLAGVTGELFF.

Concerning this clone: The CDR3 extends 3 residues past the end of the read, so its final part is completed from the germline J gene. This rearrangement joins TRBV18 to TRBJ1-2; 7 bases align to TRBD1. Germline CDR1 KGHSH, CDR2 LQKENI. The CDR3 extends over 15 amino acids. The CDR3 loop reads CASSPNRGQGNDYTF. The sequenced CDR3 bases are TGTGCCAGCTCACCCAACAGGGGCCAGGGCAATGAC.

CDR3 DNA (partial): TGTGCCAGTAGTGCTAGCGGGATAGACTTTTCCTACGAG. It codes for CASSASGIDFSYE. The full CDR3 is CASSASGIDFSYEQYF. The V gene is TRBV19, the J gene TRBJ2-7, with 9 bases fitting TRBD2. The missing CDR3 end, 3 residues past where the read stops, is filled in from the germline J gene. Germline CDR1 and CDR2: LNHDA and SQIVND (reference sequence). The CDR3 spans 16 residues. J gave up 1 base and V 5 bases, and 9 bases lay outside the gene matches.

CDR3 sequence reads: CASSTQGGSYNDYTF. The sequenced CDR3 bases are TGTGCCAGTAGTACCCAGGGGGGCTCCTACAATGAC. The V call is TRBV19, the J call TRBJ1-2; 7 bases are shared with TRBD1. The read terminates 3 residues ahead of where the CDR3 ends, so the germline J gene completes it. CDR3 length equals 15 residues. Germline-derived CDR1 and CDR2 are LNHDA and SQIVND (reference sequence).

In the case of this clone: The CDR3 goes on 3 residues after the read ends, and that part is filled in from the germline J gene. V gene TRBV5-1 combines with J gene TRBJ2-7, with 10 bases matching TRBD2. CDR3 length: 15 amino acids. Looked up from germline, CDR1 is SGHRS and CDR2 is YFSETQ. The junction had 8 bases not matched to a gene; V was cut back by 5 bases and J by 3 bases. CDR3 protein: CASSSPSGGLYEQYF. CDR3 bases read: TGCGCCAGCAGTTCCCCTAGCGGGGGCCTCTACGAG.

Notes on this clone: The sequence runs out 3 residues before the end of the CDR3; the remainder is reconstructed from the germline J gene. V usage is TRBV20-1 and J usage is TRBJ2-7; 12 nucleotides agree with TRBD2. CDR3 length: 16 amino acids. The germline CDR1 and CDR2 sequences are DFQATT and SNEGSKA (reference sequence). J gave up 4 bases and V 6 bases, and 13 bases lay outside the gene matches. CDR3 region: CSAANRLAGASYEQYF. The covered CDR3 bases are TGCAGTGCCGCCAATCGACTAGCGGGGGCGTCGTACGAG.

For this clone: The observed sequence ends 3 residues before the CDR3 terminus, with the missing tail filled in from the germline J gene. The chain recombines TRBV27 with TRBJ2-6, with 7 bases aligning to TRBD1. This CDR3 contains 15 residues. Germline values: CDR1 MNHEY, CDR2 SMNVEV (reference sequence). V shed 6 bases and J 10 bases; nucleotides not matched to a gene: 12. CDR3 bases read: TGTGCCAGCAGCCCCGACAGGGTGGGGATGAACGTC. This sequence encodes CASSPDRVGMNV. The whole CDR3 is CASSPDRVGMNVLTF.